A single sample gave rise to the 2 T cell receptor beta chains below, sequenced in a study of blood T cell repertoires in COVID-19. The protocol was immunoSEQ multiplex PCR, while the TCRdb copy is restricted to in-frame clones and leaves out a portion. This sample yields approximately 19,000 clones, of which about nine tenths are seen a single time; about 15% belongs to the top ten. The sequenced sample consisted of peripheral blood. These receptors were obtained from a human donor with active COVID-19. The donor label of this sample is uncertain.

The chain couples TRBV5-8 to TRBJ1-5; maybe TRBD1 (5 bases). Deletions cut 2 bases from V and 0 bases from J, with 12 bases between. The CDR3 loop spans 16 amino acids. Germline values: CDR1 SGHTS, CDR2 YDEGEE. CDR3 bases: TGTGCCAGCAGCTTAAGGAAGGGGAATAGCAATCAGCCCCAGCATTTT. Protein sequence: CASSLRKGNSNQPQHF.

This clone was recorded a few times. This chain links TRBV18 with TRBJ1-1; possibly TRBD1 for D (6 bases). The germline V and J ends were trimmed by 0 bases and 4 bases, with 18 bases remaining between them. Germline lookup yields CDR1 KGHSH and CDR2 LQKENI. The CDR3 has 17 residues. The CDR3 nucleotides read TGTGCCAGCTCACCACCGGGGCGCCAGGGGTGGTCCACTGAAGCTTTCTTT. Encoded protein: CASSPPGRQGWSTEAFF.